These 4 T cell receptor beta chains came from one sample sequenced in a study of blood T cell repertoires in COVID-19. Sequencing used immunoSEQ multiplex PCR; TCRdb keeps in-frame clones, though not all of them. The table lists about 110,000 clones, about 79% of them singletons. The specimen was peripheral blood. The receptors were gathered from an older man with COVID-19, enrolled during active disease.

The gene calls are TRBV2 and TRBJ2-5; 9 bases are shared with TRBD1. Germline V gives CDR1 SNHLY, CDR2 FYNNEI. The CDR3 consists of 15 residues. V shed 6 bases and J 2 bases; nucleotides not matched to a gene: 7. The CDR3 DNA sequence: TGTGCCAGCAGCGGACAGGGGAGGGGACAAGAGACCCAGTACTTC. Translation gives CASSGQGRGQETQYF.

The rearrangement joins TRBV12-3 or TRBV12-4 to TRBJ2-1, with D perhaps matching TRBD2 (5 bases). V was cut by 3 bases and J by 10 bases, with 13 bases left in between. There are 13 residues in the CDR3. The CDR3, as DNA: TGTGCCAGCAGTTTCCTCGGGGTCGGGGAGCAGTTCTTC. Translation gives CASSFLGVGEQFF.

The chain recombines TRBV18 with TRBJ2-7; maybe TRBD1 (6 bases). Germline V gives CDR1 KGHSH, CDR2 LQKENI. V dropped 4 bases and J dropped 2 bases, with 15 bases sitting between them. The CDR3 contains 15 residues. The CDR3 is CASSLTGPGAYEQYF. CDR3 DNA sequence: TGTGCCAGCTCACTTACAGGGCCGGGTGCCTACGAGCAGTACTTC.

J is TRBJ1-2 and V is TRBV6-5; TRBD1 matches 9 bases. In germline, CDR1 is MNHEY, CDR2 SVGAGI. The CDR3 extends over 14 amino acids. V was clipped by 6 bases and J by 5 bases; unmatched bases: 7. The CDR3 DNA follows: TGTGCCAGCAGGCCGGACAGGGGTATATATGGCTACACCTTC. This translates into CASRPDRGIYGYTF.